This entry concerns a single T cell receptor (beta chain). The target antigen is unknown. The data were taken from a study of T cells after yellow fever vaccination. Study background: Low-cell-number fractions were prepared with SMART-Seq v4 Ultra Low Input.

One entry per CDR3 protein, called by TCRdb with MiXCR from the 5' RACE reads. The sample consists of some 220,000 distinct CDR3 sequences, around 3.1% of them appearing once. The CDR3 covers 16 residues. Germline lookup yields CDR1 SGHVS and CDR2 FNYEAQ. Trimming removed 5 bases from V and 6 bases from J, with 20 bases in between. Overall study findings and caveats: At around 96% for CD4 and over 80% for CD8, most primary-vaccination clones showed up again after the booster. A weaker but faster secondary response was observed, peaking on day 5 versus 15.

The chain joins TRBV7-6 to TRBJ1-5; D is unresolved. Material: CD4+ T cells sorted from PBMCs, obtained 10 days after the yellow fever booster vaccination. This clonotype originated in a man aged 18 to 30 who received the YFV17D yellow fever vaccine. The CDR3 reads CASSPAPLSPGQPQHF. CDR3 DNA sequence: TGTGCCAGCAGCCCCGCCCCGCTTAGCCCCGGTCAGCCCCAGCATTTT.